These 20 T cell receptor beta chains share one sample of origin, sequenced in a study of control samples from healthy donors and cancer patients. TCRdb keeps only in-frame clones here, not all; method: immunoSEQ multiplex PCR. The sample consists of about 100,000 clones, 80% to 95% of them appearing once. Sample: blood. The receptor set was obtained from a human donor in good health. The donor label of this sample is uncertain.

This clone was seen only once. The gene calls are TRBV3-1 (or the pseudogene TRBV3-2) and TRBJ2-5, with D possibly matching TRBD1 (5 bases). The V and J ends lost 5 bases and 5 bases respectively, with 18 bases between them. Germline V gene lookup returns CDR1 LGHDT and CDR2 YNNKEL (reference sequence). This CDR3 contains 15 residues. The CDR3 here is CASSANEAGHETQYF. The CDR3 bases are TGTGCCAGCAGCGCCAATGAGGCAGGGCACGAGACCCAGTACTTC.

The chain carries TRBV5-1 and TRBJ2-2, with D perhaps assigned TRBD1 or TRBD2 (5 bases each). Trimming stripped 4 bases from V and 5 bases from J, with 9 bases between. Germline loops: CDR1 SGHRS, CDR2 YFSETQ. The CDR3 is 13 residues long. The CDR3 region is CASSIGTTGELFF. CDR3 bases: TGCGCCAGCAGCATTGGGACGACCGGGGAGCTGTTTTTT.

Only a few counts were recorded for this clone. The chain employs TRBV29-1 and TRBJ1-1; no firm D call. This CDR3 spans 13 amino acids. From germline, CDR1 is SQVTM and CDR2 ANQGSEA. V was shortened by 4 bases and J by 1 base, with 10 bases between the two germline ends. The CDR3 spells CSVVGRTNTEAFF. In DNA form, the CDR3 reads TGCAGCGTTGTTGGCAGGACGAACACTGAAGCTTTCTTT.

In this sample, this clone turned up a few times. The rearrangement uses TRBV30 and TRBJ2-7; 7 bases align to TRBD2. The CDR3 is 14 residues long. Germline V gene lookup returns CDR1 GTSNPN and CDR2 SVGIG (reference sequence). The V segment lost 4 bases and the J segment 0 bases; nucleotides outside the gene matches: 6. CDR3 DNA: TGTGCCTGGAAGTGGTCTAGCGGCTCCTACGAGCAGTACTTC. Translated: CAWKWSSGSYEQYF.

The J gene is TRBJ2-7, the V gene TRBV21-1; the tabulated D call, TRBD2, remains unverified against the DNA. TRBV21-1 is a recognized pseudogene. This CDR3 region has 14 residues. Here the CDR3 reads CARSTSGDSYEQYF. The CDR3 bases are TGTGCCCGGTCGACTAGCGGGGATTCCTACGAGCAGTACTTC.

V gene TRBV6-5 combines with J gene TRBJ1-1; possibly TRBD1 for D (5 bases). Per the germline V gene, CDR1 is MNHEY and CDR2 is SVGAGI. The CDR3 has 13 residues. Trimming pared 4 bases from V and 7 bases from J, leaving 13 bases between. The CDR3 region is CASSFAGGVEAFF. The CDR3 DNA sequence: TGTGCCAGCAGTTTCGCCGGGGGGGTTGAAGCTTTCTTT.

This clone came up a few times. The CDR3 protein is CATSDLGQGKDSYEQYV. CDR3 nucleotides: TGTGCCACCAGTGATTTGGGCCAGGGTAAGGACTCCTACGAGCAGTACGTC. This sequence joins TRBV24-1 and TRBJ2-7; the D gene is possibly TRBD1 (5 bases). The CDR3 length is 17 residues. Between the trimmed V and J ends, which lost 0 bases and 0 bases, there was a span of 14 bases. CDR1 and CDR2 (germline): KGHDR, SFDVKD.

The V gene is TRBV18, the J gene TRBJ2-7; D is ambiguous. The CDR3 contains 14 residues. The V gene lost 3 bases and the J gene lost 5 bases, with 14 bases spanning the gap. The germline CDR1 and CDR2 sequences are KGHSH and LQKENI. CDR3 DNA: TGTGCCAGCTCACCCGAAGTAGGGTTTCACGAGCAGTACTTC. It is translated as CASSPEVGFHEQYF. Variable domain in full (rest from reference TRBV18 and TRBJ2-7): NAGVMQNPRHLVRRRGQEARLRCSPMKGHSHVYWYRQLPEEGLKFMVYLQKENIIDESGMPKERFSAEFPKEGPSILRIQQVVRGDSAAYFCASSPEVGFHEQYFGPGTRLTVT.

The chain employs TRBV27 and TRBJ1-1; no clear D gene. The CDR3 spans 13 residues. The ends were cut back, 2 bases at V and 0 bases at J, with 4 bases in the middle. Germline CDR1 MNHEY, CDR2 SMNVEV (reference sequence). Written as DNA, the CDR3 is TGTGCCAGCAGTTTAACAGTGAACACTGAAGCTTTCTTT. It is translated as CASSLTVNTEAFF.

The chain links TRBV6-5 to TRBJ2-7, with D perhaps given as TRBD1 or TRBD2 (7 bases each). From germline, CDR1 is MNHEY and CDR2 SVGAGI. The CDR3 has 16 residues. Trimming took off 4 bases at V and 0 bases at J, with 16 bases between the two ends. CDR3 region: CASSLGGTVASYEQYV. CDR3 DNA: TGTGCCAGCAGTTTGGGGGGGACAGTAGCCTCCTACGAGCAGTACGTC.

The genes are TRBV18 and TRBJ1-5; no clear D gene. Per germline, CDR1 KGHSH and CDR2 LQKENI. V shed 2 bases and J shed 6 bases, with 14 bases lying between them. The length of the CDR3 is 15 residues. CDR3 sequence reads: CASSPSTAKVQPQHF. CDR3 nucleotide sequence: TGTGCCAGCTCACCATCGACCGCCAAAGTTCAGCCCCAGCATTTT.

The chain couples TRBV6-5 to TRBJ1-5, with D uncertain. Trimming cost V 4 bases and J 3 bases, with 4 bases left between them. There are 12 residues in the CDR3. Germline-derived CDR1 and CDR2 are MNHEY and SVGAGI. The CDR3 region is CASSFPNQPQHF. The CDR3 nucleotides read TGTGCCAGCAGTTTCCCCAATCAGCCCCAGCATTTT.

This clone was seen a few times. The gene calls are TRBV6-5 and TRBJ1-5, with D perhaps matching TRBD1 (6 bases). V shed 5 bases and J shed 5 bases, with 10 bases lying between them. Germline V gene sequence: CDR1 MNHEY, CDR2 SVGAGI. The CDR3 contains 13 residues. The CDR3 loop reads CASSTGLDQPQHF. The CDR3 coding sequence is TGTGCCAGCAGTACAGGGCTGGATCAGCCCCAGCATTTT.

The chain recombines TRBV6-5 with TRBJ1-5; D is undetermined. The V end was cut by 6 bases, the J end by 5 bases, with 11 bases between. The CDR3 has 13 amino acids. Germline CDR1 MNHEY, CDR2 SVGAGI. CDR3 sequence: CASSPLNYQPQHF. The CDR3 coding sequence is TGTGCCAGCAGCCCCTTAAATTATCAGCCCCAGCATTTT.

V usage is TRBV4-3 and J usage is TRBJ2-1, with a tentative D call TRBD1 (5 bases). The CDR3 consists of 12 residues. Trimming pared 0 bases from V and 10 bases from J, leaving 7 bases between. Germline V gene lookup returns CDR1 LGHNA and CDR2 YSLEER. CDR3 sequence (DNA): TGCGCCAGCAGCCAAGAAGGACAAGAGCAGTTCTTC. Its translation: CASSQEGQEQFF.

The chain combines TRBV11-1 with TRBJ2-7; no reliable D call. The CDR3 has 15 residues. The ends were cut back, 3 bases at V and 0 bases at J, with 12 bases in the middle. CDR1 SGHAT and CDR2 FQDESV come from the germline V gene (reference sequence). This chain's CDR3 is CASSLVHPTSYEQYV. DNA for the CDR3: TGTGCCAGCAGCTTGGTTCACCCAACCTCCTACGAGCAGTACGTC.

The chain uses TRBV28 and TRBJ1-3, with TRBD1 as a possible D gene (5 bases). The germline CDR1 and CDR2 sequences are MDHEN and SYDVKM. V lost 3 bases, J lost 0 bases, and 9 bases lay in between. The CDR3 is 15 amino acids. The CDR3 DNA is TGTGCCAGCAGTTTCGCCGGGGGCTCTGGAAACACCATATATTTT. Protein product: CASSFAGGSGNTIYF.

The V call is TRBV7-8, the J call TRBJ2-3; 9 nucleotides agree with TRBD1. Germline V gives CDR1 SGHVS, CDR2 FQNEAQ. Germline trimming cut 4 bases from V and 0 bases from J; bases unmatched to any gene: 5. The length of the CDR3 is 16 residues. The CDR3 DNA reads as TGTGCCAGCAGCTCATCCGGGACAGGGAGCACAGATACGCAGTATTTT. Encoded protein: CASSSSGTGSTDTQYF. The variable domain in full, completed from reference TRBV7-8 and TRBJ2-3, reads GAGVSQSPRYKVAKRGQDVALRCDPISGHVSLFWYQQALGQGPEFLTYFQNEAQLDKSGLPSDRFFAERPEGSVSTLKIQRTQQEDSAVYLCASSSSGTGSTDTQYFGPGTRLTVL.

The chain has TRBV6-5 and TRBJ1-1; 8 bases line up with TRBD1. Germline V gene lookup returns CDR1 MNHEY and CDR2 SVGAGI. V gave up 6 bases and J gave up 1 base; unmatched junction bases: 1. This CDR3 region has 13 residues. The CDR3: CASRDRENTEAFF. For the CDR3, the DNA is TGTGCCAGCAGGGACAGGGAGAACACTGAAGCTTTCTTT.

The table lists this clone with a count of one. The chain joins TRBV19 to TRBJ2-2; D is ambiguous. The length of the CDR3 is 14 residues. V was trimmed by 0 bases and J by 1 base, leaving 3 bases between them. Germline loops: CDR1 LNHDA, CDR2 SQIVND (reference sequence). The CDR3 here is CASSIDLNTGELFF. The CDR3 nucleotides are TGTGCCAGTAGTATAGATCTGAACACCGGGGAGCTGTTTTTT.